This T cell receptor (beta chain) was obtained from a study of blood T cell repertoires in COVID-19. For the study at large: Samples of COVID-19 (acute and convalescent) were obtained from the United States, Italy and Spain. The analysed material was cDNA or gDNA that came from T cells, B-cell-depleted T cells, or PBMCs.

Profiling relied on immunoSEQ multiplex PCR, and the TCRdb table lists in-frame clones only, not all of them. The profile covers 150,000 to 200,000 clones, with 80% to 90% appearing a single time and under 4.5% taken by the ten largest. The specimen was peripheral blood. The source is a woman between 65 and 79 years old with acute or convalescent COVID-19.

The CDR3 DNA reads as TGTGCCAGCAGCTTCCCCGAGGACAGGGGGAAGGAAAACTATGGCTACACCTTC. Translating it yields CASSFPEDRGKENYGYTF. This chain uses TRBV13 with TRBJ1-2; 10 positions match TRBD1. Germline V gives CDR1 PRHDT, CDR2 FYEKMQ (reference sequence). The CDR3 sequence is 18 residues long. V shed 3 bases and J 2 bases; nucleotides not matched to a gene: 12.